This T cell receptor beta chain was recovered during a study of OX40 agonist ivuxolimab in advanced cancers. Study conclusions and caveats: Among the lowest peripheral clonal expansion occurred in 0.1-3.0 mg/kg partial responders. On average, CD8+ T cells showed a greater number of expanded clones than CD4+.

The assay was immunoSEQ multiplex PCR, and TCRdb's table has in-frame clones only and misses some. The sample consists of 55,000 to 75,000 clones, roughly 85% of them appearing once. Germline CDR1 and CDR2: MNHNS and SASEGT. Trimming at V came to 2 bases and at J to 2 bases, leaving 11 bases not matched to a gene. The CDR3 is 18 amino acids. Remarks on this clone: Its antigen is currently unknown.

Drawing of blood for sampling happened at baseline, at cycle 4 day 1, and at cycle 7 day 1. The chain employs TRBV6-1 and TRBJ2-7; 11 nucleotides align to TRBD2. The sequenced sample was CD4+ or CD8+ T cells sorted from blood, obtained in a trial of the OX40 agonist ivuxolimab. This receptor was identified in an adult with an advanced solid tumor such as melanoma, head and neck, liver or kidney cancer. CDR3: CASSERIAGGLRPYEQYF. The CDR3 DNA is TGTGCCAGCAGTGAAAGGATAGCGGGGGGGCTCCGACCCTACGAGCAGTACTTC.